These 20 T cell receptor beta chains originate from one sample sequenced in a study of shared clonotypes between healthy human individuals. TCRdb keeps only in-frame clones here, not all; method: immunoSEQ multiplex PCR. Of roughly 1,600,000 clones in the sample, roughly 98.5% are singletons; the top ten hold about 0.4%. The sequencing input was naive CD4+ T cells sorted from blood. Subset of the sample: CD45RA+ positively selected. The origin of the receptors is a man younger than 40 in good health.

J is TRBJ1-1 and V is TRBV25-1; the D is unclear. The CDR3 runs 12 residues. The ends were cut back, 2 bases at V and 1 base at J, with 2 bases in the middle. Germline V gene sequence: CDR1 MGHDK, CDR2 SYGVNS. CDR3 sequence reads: CASSEANTEAFF. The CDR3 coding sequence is TGTGCCAGCAGTGAAGCGAACACTGAAGCTTTCTTT.

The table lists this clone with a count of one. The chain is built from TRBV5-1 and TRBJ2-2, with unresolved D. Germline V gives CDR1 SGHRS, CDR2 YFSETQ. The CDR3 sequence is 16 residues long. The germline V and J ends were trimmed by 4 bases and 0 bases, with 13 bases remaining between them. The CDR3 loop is CASSPTSLANTGELFF. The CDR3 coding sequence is TGCGCCAGCAGCCCGACATCCCTTGCGAACACCGGGGAGCTGTTTTTT.

CDR3 in DNA: TGTGCCAGCTCTCCAGGGTTAGCTGAAAAACTGTTTTTT. Amino acid sequence: CASSPGLAEKLFF. The chain links TRBV25-1 to TRBJ1-4; maybe TRBD1 (5 bases). Germline lookup yields CDR1 MGHDK and CDR2 SYGVNS. This CDR3 contains 13 residues. Deletions cut 8 bases from V and 7 bases from J, with 14 bases between.

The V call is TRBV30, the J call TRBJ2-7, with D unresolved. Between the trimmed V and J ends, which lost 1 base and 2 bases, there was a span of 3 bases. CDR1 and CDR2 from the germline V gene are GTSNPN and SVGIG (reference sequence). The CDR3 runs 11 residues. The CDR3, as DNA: TGTGCCTGGAGTGCGGCCTACGAGCAGTACTTC. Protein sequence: CAWSAAYEQYF. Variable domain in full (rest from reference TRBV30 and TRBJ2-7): SQTIHQWPATLVQPVGSPLSLECTVEGTSNPNLYWYRQAAGRGLQLLFYSVGIGQISSEVPQNLSASRPQDRQFILSSKKLLLSDSGFYLCAWSAAYEQYFGPGTRLTVT.

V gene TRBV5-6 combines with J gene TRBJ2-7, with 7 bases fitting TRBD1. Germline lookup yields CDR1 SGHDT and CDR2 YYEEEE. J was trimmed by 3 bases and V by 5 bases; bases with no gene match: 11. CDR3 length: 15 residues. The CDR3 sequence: CASSPQGVLVYEQYF. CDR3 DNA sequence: TGTGCCAGCAGTCCCCAGGGGGTTTTGGTCTACGAGCAGTACTTC.

The CDR3 bases are TGTGCCAGCAGCTTAGGACAAGGGCACCTCACAGATACGCAGTATTTT. Protein sequence: CASSLGQGHLTDTQYF. The chain is built from TRBV11-3 and TRBJ2-3; D unresolved. Germline V CDR1 and CDR2: SGHNT, YENEEA. This CDR3 spans 16 amino acids. V was trimmed by 1 base and J by 2 bases, leaving 13 bases between them.

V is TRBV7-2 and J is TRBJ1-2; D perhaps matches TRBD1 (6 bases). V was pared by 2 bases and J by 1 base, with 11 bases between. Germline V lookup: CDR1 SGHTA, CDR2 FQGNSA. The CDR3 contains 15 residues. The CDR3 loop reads CASSLTGKINYGYTF. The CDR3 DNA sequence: TGTGCCAGCAGCTTAACAGGGAAAATTAACTATGGCTACACCTTC.

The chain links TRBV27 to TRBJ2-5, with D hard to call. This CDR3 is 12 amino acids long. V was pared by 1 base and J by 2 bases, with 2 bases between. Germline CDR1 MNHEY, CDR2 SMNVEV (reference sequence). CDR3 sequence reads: CASSLLQETQYF. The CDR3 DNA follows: TGTGCCAGCAGTTTATTACAAGAGACCCAGTACTTC.

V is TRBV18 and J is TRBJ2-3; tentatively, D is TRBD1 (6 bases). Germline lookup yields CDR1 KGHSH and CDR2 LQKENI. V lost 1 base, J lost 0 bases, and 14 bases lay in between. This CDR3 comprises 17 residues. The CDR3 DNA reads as TGTGCCAGCTCACCACAGACAGGAGTTTCTAGCACAGATACGCAGTATTTT. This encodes CASSPQTGVSSTDTQYF.

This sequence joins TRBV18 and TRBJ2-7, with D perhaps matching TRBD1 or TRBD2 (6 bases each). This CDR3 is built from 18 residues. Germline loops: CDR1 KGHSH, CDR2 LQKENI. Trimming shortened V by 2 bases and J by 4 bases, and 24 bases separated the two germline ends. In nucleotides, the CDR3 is TGTGCCAGCTCACCAACCCTCGGGACACAATTGGGACTTTACGAGCAGTACTTC. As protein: CASSPTLGTQLGLYEQYF.

CDR3 residues: CASTEVGPYEQYF. In DNA form, the CDR3 reads TGTGCCAGCACCGAAGTGGGACCTTACGAGCAGTACTTC. The chain combines TRBV6-6 with TRBJ2-7; the D call may be TRBD1 or TRBD2 (5 bases each). The CDR3 is 13 amino acids. V was pared by 7 bases and J by 4 bases, with 14 bases between. Germline CDR1 MNHNY, CDR2 SVGAGI (reference sequence).

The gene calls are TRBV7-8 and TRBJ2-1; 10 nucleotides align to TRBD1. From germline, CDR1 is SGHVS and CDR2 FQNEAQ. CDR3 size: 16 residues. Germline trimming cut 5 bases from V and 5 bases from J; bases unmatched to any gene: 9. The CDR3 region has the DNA TGTGCCAGCAGCCCCCTCCCCGGGACAGGGGACAATGAGCAGTTCTTC. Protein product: CASSPLPGTGDNEQFF.

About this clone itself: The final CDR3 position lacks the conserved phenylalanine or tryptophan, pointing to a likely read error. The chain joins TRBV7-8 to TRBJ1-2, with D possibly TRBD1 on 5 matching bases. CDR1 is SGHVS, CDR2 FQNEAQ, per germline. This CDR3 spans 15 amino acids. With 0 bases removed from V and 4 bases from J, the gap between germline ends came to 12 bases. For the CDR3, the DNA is TGTGCCAGCAGCTTAGCGAGGACACTTGCCTATGGCTACACCCTC. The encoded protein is CASSLARTLAYGYTL.

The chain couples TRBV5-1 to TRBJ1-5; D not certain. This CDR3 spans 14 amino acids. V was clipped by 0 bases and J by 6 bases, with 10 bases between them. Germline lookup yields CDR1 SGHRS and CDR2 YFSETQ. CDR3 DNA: TGCGCCAGCAGCTTGGAAGCTGGGAGTCAGCCCCAGCATTTT. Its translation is CASSLEAGSQPQHF.

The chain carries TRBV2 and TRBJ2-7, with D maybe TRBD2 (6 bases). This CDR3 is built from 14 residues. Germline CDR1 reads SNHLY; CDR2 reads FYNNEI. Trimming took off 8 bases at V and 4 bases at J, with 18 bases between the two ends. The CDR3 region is CASLIGGGGYEQYF. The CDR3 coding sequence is TGTGCCAGCCTCATCGGGGGAGGAGGGTACGAGCAGTACTTC. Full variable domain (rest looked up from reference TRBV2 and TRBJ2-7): EPEVTQTPSHQVTQMGQEVILRCVPISNHLYFYWYRQILGQKVEFLVSFYNNEISEKSEIFDDQFSVERPDGSNFTLKIRSTKLEDSAMYFCASLIGGGGYEQYFGPGTRLTVT.

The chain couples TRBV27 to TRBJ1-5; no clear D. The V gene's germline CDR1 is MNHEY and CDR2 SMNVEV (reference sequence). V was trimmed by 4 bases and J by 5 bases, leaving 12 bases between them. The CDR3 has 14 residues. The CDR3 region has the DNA TGTGCCAGCAGTTGGGTGGCGGACGATCAGCCCCAGCATTTT. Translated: CASSWVADDQPQHF.

The CDR3 protein is CASSLNWGADGYTF. In DNA form, the CDR3 reads TGCGCCAGCAGCTTGAATTGGGGGGCAGATGGCTACACCTTC. The V gene is TRBV5-1, the J gene TRBJ1-2, with D tentatively TRBD1 (6 bases). Trimming left V 1 base short and J 6 bases short, with 13 bases between. This CDR3 spans 14 amino acids. Looked up from germline, CDR1 is SGHRS and CDR2 is YFSETQ.

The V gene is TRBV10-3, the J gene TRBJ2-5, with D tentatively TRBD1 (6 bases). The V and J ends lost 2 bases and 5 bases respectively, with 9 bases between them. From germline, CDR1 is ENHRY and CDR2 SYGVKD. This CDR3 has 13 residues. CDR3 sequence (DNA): TGTGCCATCAGTGAGACAGGGCCGGAGACCCAGTACTTC. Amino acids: CAISETGPETQYF.

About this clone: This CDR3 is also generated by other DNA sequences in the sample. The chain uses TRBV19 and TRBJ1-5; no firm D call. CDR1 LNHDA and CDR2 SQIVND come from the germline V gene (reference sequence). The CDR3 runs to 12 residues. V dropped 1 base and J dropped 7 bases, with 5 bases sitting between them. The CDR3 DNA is TGTGCCAGTAGTATAGTTGGCCAGCCCCAGCATTTT. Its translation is CASSIVGQPQHF.

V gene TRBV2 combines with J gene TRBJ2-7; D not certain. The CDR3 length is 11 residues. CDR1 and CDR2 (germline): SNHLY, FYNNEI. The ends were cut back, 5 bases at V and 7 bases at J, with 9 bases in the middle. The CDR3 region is CASSSPVEQYF. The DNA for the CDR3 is TGTGCCAGCAGTTCCCCAGTGGAGCAGTACTTC.